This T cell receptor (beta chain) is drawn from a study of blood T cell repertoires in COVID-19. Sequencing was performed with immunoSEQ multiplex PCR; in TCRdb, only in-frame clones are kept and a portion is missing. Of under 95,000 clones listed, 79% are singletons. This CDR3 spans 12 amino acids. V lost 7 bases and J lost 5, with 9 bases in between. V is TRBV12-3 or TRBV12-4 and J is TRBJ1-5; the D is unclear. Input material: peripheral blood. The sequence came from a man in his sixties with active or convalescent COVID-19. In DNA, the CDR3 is TGTGCCAGCACGGGAGGGTATCAGCCCCAGCATTTT. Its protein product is CASTGGYQPQHF.